Detailed here is one TCR beta chain. This sample is part of a study of OX40 agonist ivuxolimab in advanced cancers. For the study at large: While on treatment, patients had intravenous ivuxolimab at 0.01 to 10 mg/kg every 2 weeks.

It was autoimmune disease history or systemic immunosuppression that excluded patients. Peripheral blood came from all dose cohorts at three timepoints. V dropped 8 bases and J dropped 0 bases, with 7 bases sitting between them. The CDR3 consists of 13 residues. Germline V lookup: CDR1 LGHNT, CDR2 FRNRAP. TCRdb's table, derived via immunoSEQ multiplex PCR, lists solely in-frame clones and lacks some. Among about 96,000 clones, less than 95% were seen once, and the ten largest hold under 2%. The sequences come from CD4+ or CD8+ T cells sorted from blood, collected in a trial of the OX40 agonist ivuxolimab. The receptor comes from an adult with an advanced solid tumor such as melanoma, head and neck, liver or kidney cancer. This chain joins TRBV12-5 and TRBJ2-2; D unresolved. In DNA form, the CDR3 reads TGTGCTAGTTCGATCGCGAACACCGGGGAGCTGTTTTTT. This encodes CASSIANTGELFF.